The rows below give T cell receptor beta chains drawn from one sample of a study of blood T cell repertoires in COVID-19. The protocol was immunoSEQ multiplex PCR, while the TCRdb copy is restricted to in-frame clones and leaves out a portion. The data hold 110,000 or so clones, with around nine tenths observed a single time. Sequencing was performed on peripheral blood. These receptors came from a woman in her seventies who had recovered from COVID-19. The CDR3 runs from the conserved cysteine through the conserved F or W. Each record gives: D gene, V gene, clone size, J gene, CDR3 DNA, CDR3 protein. The D gene is left open where the match is weak. Not every row has a clone size; where given, it reads once, few, many or a size class.

D: .
V: TRBV6-1
size: few
J: TRBJ2-1
DNA: TGTGCCAGCAGTGAAGTAGGGGGAGGGTCCTACAATGAGCAGTTCTTC
CDR3: CASSEVGGGSYNEQFF

D: .
V: TRBV7-2
size: few
J: TRBJ1-2
DNA: TGTGCCAGCAGCTCCGAGCGTTGGGGCCGCTACTATGGCTACACCTTC
CDR3: CASSSERWGRYYGYTF

D: .
V: TRBV7-8
size: .
J: TRBJ2-3
DNA: TGTGCCAGCAGCTATAGGCCGGGAAACACAGATACGCAGTATTTT
CDR3: CASSYRPGNTDTQYF

D: .
V: TRBV7-9
size: .
J: TRBJ1-4
DNA: TGTGCCAGCAGCTTAGGGACAGCGAATGAAAAACTGTTTTTT
CDR3: CASSLGTANEKLFF

D: .
V: TRBV12-3/TRBV12-4
size: .
J: TRBJ2-6
DNA: TGTGCCAGCAGGGGCGGGGCCAACGTCCTGACTTTC
CDR3: CASRGGANVLTF

D: .
V: TRBV15
size: .
J: TRBJ1-5
DNA: TGTGCCACCAGCAGAGTAGGGGAAGGGAATCAGCCCCAGCATTTT
CDR3: CATSRVGEGNQPQHF

D: TRBD2
V: TRBV29-1
size: .
J: TRBJ2-7
DNA: TGCAGCGTGCTTAGGTCTAGCGGAGCCTCGGAGCAGTACTTC
CDR3: CSVLRSSGASEQYF

D: .
V: TRBV3-1/TRBV3-2
size: .
J: TRBJ1-4
DNA: TGTGCCAGCAGCCCCAGGGGATACAAACTGTTTTTT
CDR3: CASSPRGYKLFF

D: TRBD1
V: TRBV7-2
size: .
J: TRBJ2-3
DNA: TGTGCCAGCAGCCCTGGACAGGGTGCAGATACGCAGTATTTT
CDR3: CASSPGQGADTQYF

D: TRBD1
V: TRBV5-6
size: few
J: TRBJ2-7
DNA: TGTGCCAGCAGCGTGACAGGGGGCGGGTACGAGCAGTACTTC
CDR3: CASSVTGGGYEQYF

D: .
V: TRBV2
size: .
J: TRBJ1-2
DNA: TGTGCCAGCAGTGGGGGAACAGGGAAAGGCTACACCTTC
CDR3: CASSGGTGKGYTF

D: .
V: TRBV5-1
size: .
J: TRBJ2-5
DNA: TGCGCCAGCGCTTCCTTCGCGAAACAAGAGACCCAGTACTTC
CDR3: CASASFAKQETQYF

D: .
V: TRBV19
size: few
J: TRBJ2-7
DNA: TGTGCCAGTAGCACCAACCTACGGGGAGCGATCTACGAGCAGTACTTC
CDR3: CASSTNLRGAIYEQYF

D: TRBD1
V: TRBV5-4
size: .
J: TRBJ2-5
DNA: TGTGCCAGCAGGCGGACAGGGGACGAGACCCAGTACTTC
CDR3: CASRRTGDETQYF

D: .
V: TRBV28
size: .
J: TRBJ1-5
DNA: TGTGCCAGCAGACCGCACCGGGGTCAGCCCCAGCATTTT
CDR3: CASRPHRGQPQHF

D: TRBD1
V: TRBV28
size: .
J: TRBJ1-4
DNA: TGTGCCAGCAGTTACCGGACAGGGAGGGGTGAAAAACTGTTTTTT
CDR3: CASSYRTGRGEKLFF

D: TRBD2
V: TRBV18
size: .
J: TRBJ2-1
DNA: TGTGCCAGCTCACCACCTAGCGGGAGGGCGGATGAGCAGTTCTTC
CDR3: CASSPPSGRADEQFF

D: .
V: TRBV7-2
size: .
J: TRBJ1-2
DNA: TGTGCCAGCAGCTTAGCGGCAGGGGTTAACTATGGCTACACCTTC
CDR3: CASSLAAGVNYGYTF

D: .
V: TRBV6-1
size: once
J: TRBJ2-7
DNA: TGTGCCAGCAGTTCAGAGCTTAGACGGGGCTACGAGCAGTACTTC
CDR3: CASSSELRRGYEQYF

D: TRBD2
V: TRBV6-4
size: .
J: TRBJ2-3
DNA: TGTGCCAGCAGTGACTCGCTAGCGGGGGCCCAGGGAAAGCAGTATTTT
CDR3: CASSDSLAGAQGKQYF

D: .
V: TRBV9
size: .
J: TRBJ2-2
DNA: TGTGCCAGCAGCGTAGCCGTGAACGGGTACACCGGGGAGCTGTTTTTT
CDR3: CASSVAVNGYTGELFF

D: TRBD2
V: TRBV4-1
size: .
J: TRBJ2-2
DNA: TGCGCCAGCAGCCAGGATCGTCTAGCGGGGTACACCGGGGAGCTGTTTTTT
CDR3: CASSQDRLAGYTGELFF

D: .
V: TRBV4-3
size: once
J: TRBJ2-2
DNA: TGCGCCAGCAGCCAAGATGCATGGACTGCGAACACCGGGGAGCTGTTTTTT
CDR3: CASSQDAWTANTGELFF

D: TRBD2
V: TRBV29-1
size: .
J: TRBJ2-1
DNA: TGCAGCGCTGGGGACGGACTAGCGGGGGGCTGGAGCTCCTACAATGAGCAGTTCTTC
CDR3: CSAGDGLAGGWSSYNEQFF

D: .
V: TRBV5-4
size: .
J: TRBJ2-6
DNA: TGTGCCAGCAGTCTTTCCTCTGGGGCCAACGTCCTGACTTTC
CDR3: CASSLSSGANVLTF

D: TRBD1
V: TRBV7-9
size: .
J: TRBJ1-2
DNA: TGTGCCAGCAGCTCCTGGGGACAGGGGACCTATGGCTACACCTTC
CDR3: CASSSWGQGTYGYTF

D: .
V: TRBV6-5
size: .
J: TRBJ1-4
DNA: TGTGCCAGCAGTCGTCAGACAGGAATTAATGAAAAACTGTTTTTT
CDR3: CASSRQTGINEKLFF

D: TRBD2
V: TRBV20-1
size: few
J: TRBJ2-7
DNA: TGCAGTGCCTCCGGTAGGACTAGCGTGATCTTC
CDR3: CSASGRTSVIF

D: TRBD2
V: TRBV18
size: .
J: TRBJ2-2
DNA: TGTGCCAGCTCACCATTCGGTCCCGATAAGCGGGGGACCGGGGAGCTGTTTTTT
CDR3: CASSPFGPDKRGTGELFF

D: .
V: TRBV6-2/TRBV6-3
size: once
J: TRBJ1-4
DNA: TGTGCCAGCAGTTCCACATTGGGCCTGACGTCCGGTTTTCGAAAACTGTTTTTT
CDR3: CASSSTLGLTSGFRKLFF

D: .
V: TRBV7-2
size: .
J: TRBJ1-5
DNA: TGTGCCAGCAGCTTGGACAGTACCAATCAGCCCCAGCATTTT
CDR3: CASSLDSTNQPQHF

D: .
V: TRBV6-5
size: .
J: TRBJ1-1
DNA: TGTGCCAGCAGTTACTCGACTCGGCGGGAGGCTGAAGCTTTCTTT
CDR3: CASSYSTRREAEAFF

D: TRBD1
V: TRBV4-1
size: .
J: TRBJ1-1
DNA: TGCGCCAGCAGCCACCTCGAGACAGGGCGTAGGGCTGAAGCTTTCTTT
CDR3: CASSHLETGRRAEAFF

D: TRBD2
V: TRBV15
size: .
J: TRBJ2-3
DNA: TGTGCCACCAGCAGAGATCCTGCGGGAGGGACCACAGATACGCAGTATTTT
CDR3: CATSRDPAGGTTDTQYF

D: .
V: TRBV27
size: .
J: TRBJ1-1
DNA: TGTGCCAGCAGCCCTTTAGGGCGCGGGGACACTGAAGCTTTCTTT
CDR3: CASSPLGRGDTEAFF

D: TRBD2
V: TRBV30
size: .
J: TRBJ2-2
DNA: TGTGCGTCGGCTGTAGCGGGAGGCACCGGGGAGCTGTTTTTT
CDR3: CASAVAGGTGELFF

D: .
V: TRBV3-1/TRBV3-2
size: few
J: TRBJ1-4
DNA: TGTGCCAGCAGCCTCCGGGGGTCGGAAAAACTGTTTTTT
CDR3: CASSLRGSEKLFF

D: .
V: TRBV4-3
size: few
J: TRBJ1-6
DNA: TGCGCCAGCAGCCAGGACATAAATAATTCACCCCTCCACTTT
CDR3: CASSQDINNSPLHF

D: .
V: TRBV7-3
size: .
J: TRBJ1-6
DNA: TGTGCCAGCAGCTTACAGGGGAGTTCACCCCTCCACTTT
CDR3: CASSLQGSSPLHF

D: .
V: TRBV19
size: .
J: TRBJ2-6
DNA: TGTGCCAGTAGGCCCACTGACAGCTCTGGGGCCAACGTCCTGACTTTC
CDR3: CASRPTDSSGANVLTF